Each of the 8 T cell receptor beta chains below was sequenced from the same sample in a study of blood T cell repertoires in COVID-19. The table came from immunoSEQ multiplex PCR; TCRdb's copy has only in-frame clones and leaves some out. The table has hundreds of thousands of clones, more than 80% seen once; the top ten hold 0.95% to 1.2%. Sequencing used PBMCs or T cells enriched from blood (not recorded which). The receptors shown here come from a man aged 30 to 39 who had recovered from COVID-19.

The V and J genes are TRBV18 and TRBJ2-1; no firm D call. The CDR3 loop spans 17 amino acids. Germline V gene lookup returns CDR1 KGHSH and CDR2 LQKENI. Trimming cost V 0 bases and J 3 bases, with 15 bases left between them. Here the CDR3 reads CASSPPPVVQNYNEQFF. CDR3 DNA sequence: TGTGCCAGCTCACCACCCCCTGTTGTCCAGAACTACAATGAGCAGTTCTTC.

J is TRBJ2-7 and V is TRBV15; 8 positions agree with TRBD2. Trimming at V came to 1 base and at J to 5 bases, leaving 10 bases not matched to a gene. CDR1 and CDR2 (germline): LNHNV, YYDKDF (reference sequence). This CDR3 is 16 amino acids long. This CDR3 reads CATSRGPSSGLHEQYF. The CDR3, as DNA: TGTGCCACCAGCAGAGGCCCTTCTAGCGGGTTGCACGAGCAGTACTTC.

This clone has just a few counts. For the CDR3, the DNA is TGTGCCAGCAGTTCGCCAGGGACAACAGATACGCAGTATTTT. Translation gives CASSSPGTTDTQYF. The chain is built from TRBV28 and TRBJ2-3, with D possibly matching TRBD1 (6 bases). The CDR3 is 14 residues long. CDR1 MDHEN and CDR2 SYDVKM come from the germline V gene. Deletions cut 4 bases from V and 3 bases from J, with 11 bases between. Looking up the rest from reference TRBV28 and TRBJ2-3 gives the full variable domain: DVKVTQSSRYLVKRTGEKVFLECVQDMDHENMFWYRQDPGLGLRLIYFSYDVKMKEKGDIPEGYSVSREKKERFSLILESASTNQTSMYLCASSSPGTTDTQYFGPGTRLTVL.

The chain employs TRBV3-1 (or the pseudogene TRBV3-2) and TRBJ2-2, with 8 nucleotides matching TRBD1. Germline loops: CDR1 LGHDT, CDR2 YNNKEL (reference sequence). This CDR3 is built from 15 residues. With V trimmed by 7 bases and J by 0 bases, 4 bases remained unmatched. The CDR3: CASTQGAPNTGELFF. DNA for the CDR3: TGTGCCAGCACCCAGGGGGCCCCGAACACCGGGGAGCTGTTTTTT.

The chain recombines TRBV7-6 with TRBJ1-1, with TRBD1 matching over 7 bases. Germline assignment: CDR1 SGHVS and CDR2 FNYEAQ. V was pared by 3 bases and J by 4 bases, with 11 bases of the junction left unmatched. The CDR3 loop spans 16 amino acids. The CDR3 coding sequence is TGTGCCAGCAGCTTTCTAACAGGGGAAGAGGGCACTGAAGCTTTCTTT. It yields the protein CASSFLTGEEGTEAFF.

The chain joins TRBV28 to TRBJ2-1; 9 nucleotides match TRBD2. This CDR3 is built from 14 residues. V lost 7 bases and J lost 4; bases outside the gene matches: 5. Germline V CDR1 and CDR2: MDHEN, SYDVKM. CDR3 in DNA: TGTGCCAGCAAGACTAGCGGAATATACAATGAGCAGTTCTTC. Protein sequence: CASKTSGIYNEQFF.

This sequence joins TRBV3-1 (or the pseudogene TRBV3-2) and TRBJ1-4; 8 nucleotides line up with TRBD1. The CDR3 has 15 amino acids. Germline CDR1 and CDR2: LGHDT and YNNKEL (reference sequence). After removal of 7 bases from V and 6 bases from J, the junction contained 10 bases not matched to a gene. The CDR3 spells CASTLTSTGDEKLFF. CDR3 nucleotides: TGTGCCAGCACCCTTACTTCGACAGGGGATGAAAAACTGTTTTTT.

The CDR3 DNA is TGTGCCAGCAGTCATGGACTAGCGGGAGAGGATGAGCAGTTCTTC. It codes for CASSHGLAGEDEQFF. The rearrangement links TRBV27 to TRBJ2-1; 13 bases line up with TRBD2. The germline V gene has CDR1 MNHEY and CDR2 SMNVEV (reference sequence). There are 15 residues in the CDR3. J lost 8 bases, V lost 5 bases, and 6 bases had no gene match.